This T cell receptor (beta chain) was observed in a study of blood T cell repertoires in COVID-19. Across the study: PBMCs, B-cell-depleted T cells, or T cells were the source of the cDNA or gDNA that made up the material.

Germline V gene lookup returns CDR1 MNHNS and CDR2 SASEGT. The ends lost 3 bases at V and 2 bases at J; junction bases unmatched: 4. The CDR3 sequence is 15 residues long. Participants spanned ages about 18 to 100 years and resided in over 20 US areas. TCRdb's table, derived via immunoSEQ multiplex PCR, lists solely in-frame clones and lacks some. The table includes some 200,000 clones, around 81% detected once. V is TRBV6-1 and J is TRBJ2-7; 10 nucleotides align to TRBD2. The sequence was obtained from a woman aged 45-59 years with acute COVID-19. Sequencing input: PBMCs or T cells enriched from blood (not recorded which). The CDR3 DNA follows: TGTGCCAGCAGTGATAGCGGGGGGCACGCCTACGAGCAGTACTTC. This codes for CASSDSGGHAYEQYF.